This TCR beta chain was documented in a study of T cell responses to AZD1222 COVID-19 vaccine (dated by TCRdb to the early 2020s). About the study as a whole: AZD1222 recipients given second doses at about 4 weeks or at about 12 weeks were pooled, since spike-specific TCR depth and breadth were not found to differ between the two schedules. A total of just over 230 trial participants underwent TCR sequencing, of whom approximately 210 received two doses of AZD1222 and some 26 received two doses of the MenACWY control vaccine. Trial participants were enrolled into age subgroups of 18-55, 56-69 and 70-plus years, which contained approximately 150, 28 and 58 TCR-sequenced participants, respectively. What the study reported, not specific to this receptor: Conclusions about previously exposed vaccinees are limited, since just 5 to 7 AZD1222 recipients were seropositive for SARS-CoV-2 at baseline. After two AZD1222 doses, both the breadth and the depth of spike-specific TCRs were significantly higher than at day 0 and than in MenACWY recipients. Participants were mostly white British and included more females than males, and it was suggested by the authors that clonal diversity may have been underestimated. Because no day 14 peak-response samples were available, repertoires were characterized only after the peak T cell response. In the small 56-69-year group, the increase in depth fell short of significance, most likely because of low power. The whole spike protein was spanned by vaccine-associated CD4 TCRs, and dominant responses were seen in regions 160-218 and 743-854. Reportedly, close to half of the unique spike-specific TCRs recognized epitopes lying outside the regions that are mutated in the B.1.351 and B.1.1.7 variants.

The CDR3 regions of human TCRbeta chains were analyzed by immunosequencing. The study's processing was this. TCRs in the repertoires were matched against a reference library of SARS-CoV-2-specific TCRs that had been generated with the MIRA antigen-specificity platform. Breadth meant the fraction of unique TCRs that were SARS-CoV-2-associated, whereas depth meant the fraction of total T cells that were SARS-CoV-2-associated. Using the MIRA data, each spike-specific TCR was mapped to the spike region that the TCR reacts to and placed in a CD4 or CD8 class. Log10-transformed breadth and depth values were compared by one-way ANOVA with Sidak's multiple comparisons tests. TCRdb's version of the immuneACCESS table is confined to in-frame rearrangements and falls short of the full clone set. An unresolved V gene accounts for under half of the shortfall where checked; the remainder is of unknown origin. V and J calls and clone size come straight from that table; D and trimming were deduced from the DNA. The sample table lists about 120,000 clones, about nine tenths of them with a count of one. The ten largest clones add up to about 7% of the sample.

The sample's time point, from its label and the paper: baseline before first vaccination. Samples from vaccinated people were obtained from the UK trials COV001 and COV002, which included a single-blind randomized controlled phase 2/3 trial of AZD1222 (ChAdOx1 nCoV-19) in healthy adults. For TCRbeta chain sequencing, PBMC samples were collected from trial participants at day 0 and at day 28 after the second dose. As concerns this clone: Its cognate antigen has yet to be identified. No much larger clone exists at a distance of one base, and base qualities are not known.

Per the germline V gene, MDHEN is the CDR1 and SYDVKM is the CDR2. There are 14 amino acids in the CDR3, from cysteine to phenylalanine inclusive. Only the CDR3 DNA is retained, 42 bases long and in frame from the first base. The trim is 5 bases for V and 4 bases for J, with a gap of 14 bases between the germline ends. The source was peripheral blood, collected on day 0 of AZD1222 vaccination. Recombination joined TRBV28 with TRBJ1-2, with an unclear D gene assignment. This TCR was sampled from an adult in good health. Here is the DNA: TGTGCCAGCAGTGCAACACAGATACGCTATGGCTACACCTTC. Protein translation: CASSATQIRYGYTF.